The T cell receptor beta chain described here comes from a study of response to subunit inactivated influenza vaccine. Notes on the study in general: Authors suggested each seasonal influenza vaccination recruits few new T cells.

The length of the CDR3 is 11 residues. Germline V CDR1 and CDR2: DFQATT, SNEGSKA (reference sequence). V was cut by 4 bases and J by 4 bases, with 7 bases left in between. Points on this clonotype: The antigen remains undetermined.

From the RT-PCR reads, TCRdb called clonotypes with MiXCR, one entry per CDR3 protein. This sample has 650,000 to 800,000 distinct CDR3 sequences, with approximately 13% found just once. The TCR sequence derives from a man between 45 and 60 years old who received an inactivated influenza vaccine. This chain uses TRBV20-1 with TRBJ1-1; weak D call: TRBD1 (6 bases). Sequencing was performed on PBMCs from blood, taken approximately 15 days before vaccination. Here the CDR3 DNA reads TGCAGTGCTAAGGGGGTCACTGAAGCTTTCTTT. Translated, it gives CSAKGVTEAFF.